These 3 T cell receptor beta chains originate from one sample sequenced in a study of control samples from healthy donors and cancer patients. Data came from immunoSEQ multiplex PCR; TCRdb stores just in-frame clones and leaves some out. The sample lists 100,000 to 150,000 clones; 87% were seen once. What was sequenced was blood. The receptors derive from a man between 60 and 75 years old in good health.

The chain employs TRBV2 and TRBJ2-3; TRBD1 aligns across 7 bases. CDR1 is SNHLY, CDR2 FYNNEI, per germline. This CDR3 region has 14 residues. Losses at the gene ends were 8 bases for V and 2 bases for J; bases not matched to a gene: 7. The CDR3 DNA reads TGTGCCAGCGACAGGGCTCCACTCACAGATACGCAGTATTTT. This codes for CASDRAPLTDTQYF.

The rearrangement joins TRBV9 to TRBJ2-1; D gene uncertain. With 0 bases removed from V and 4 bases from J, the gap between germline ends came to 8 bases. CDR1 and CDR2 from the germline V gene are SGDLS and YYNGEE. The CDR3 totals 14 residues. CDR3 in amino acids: CASSVGSLYNEQFF. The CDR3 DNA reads TGTGCCAGCAGCGTAGGCAGTCTTTACAATGAGCAGTTCTTC. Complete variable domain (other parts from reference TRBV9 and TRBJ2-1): DSGVTQTPKHLITATGQRVTLRCSPRSGDLSVYWYQQSLDQGLQFLIQYYNGEERAKGNILERFSAQQFPDLHSELNLSSLELGDSALYFCASSVGSLYNEQFFGPGTRLTVL.

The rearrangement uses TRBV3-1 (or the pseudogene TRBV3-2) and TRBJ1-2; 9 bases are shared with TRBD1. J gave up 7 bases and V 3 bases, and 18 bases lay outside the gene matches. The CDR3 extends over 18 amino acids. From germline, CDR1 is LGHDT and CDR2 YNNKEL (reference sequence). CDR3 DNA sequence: TGTGCCAGCAGCCACCTGCCACCCAAACTAACAGGGGGCAGTGGCTACACCTTC. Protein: CASSHLPPKLTGGSGYTF.